A single sample gave rise to the 3 T cell receptor beta chains below, sequenced in a study of cytomegalovirus exposure and HLA in healthy donors. The protocol was immunoSEQ multiplex PCR, while the TCRdb copy is restricted to in-frame clones and leaves out a portion. The sample lists roughly 65,000 clones; roughly 92% were seen once. Sequenced sample: PBMCs. These receptor sequences come from a man aged 18 to 30 in good health and CMV-seropositive.

This chain uses TRBV5-1 with TRBJ1-4; 10 bases map to TRBD1. With 2 bases clipped from V and 7 bases from J, the junction kept 11 bases outside the gene matches. Germline CDR1 reads SGHRS; CDR2 reads YFSETQ. CDR3 size: 17 residues. CDR3 sequence reads: CASSFLSSRTGGEKLFF. In DNA, the CDR3 is TGCGCCAGCAGCTTCCTGTCTTCTCGGACAGGGGGTGAAAAACTGTTTTTT. The full variable domain, rest sourced from reference TRBV5-1 and TRBJ1-4, is KAGVTQTPRYLIKTRGQQVTLSCSPISGHRSVSWYQQTPGQGLQFLFEYFSETQRNKGNFPGRFSGRQFSNSRSEMNVSTLELGDSALYLCASSFLSSRTGGEKLFFGSGTQLSVL.

The gene calls are TRBV6-5 and TRBJ2-3; TRBD2 aligns across 8 bases. The CDR3 is 14 residues long. Trimming removed 5 bases from V and 8 bases from J; junction bases left unmatched: 9. Germline V gene sequence: CDR1 MNHEY, CDR2 SVGAGI. For the CDR3, the DNA is TGTGCCAGCAGTGAAACTAGCGGTCTCGGTACGCAGTATTTT. Translation gives CASSETSGLGTQYF.

The chain couples TRBV30 to TRBJ2-1; D gene unclear. This CDR3 comprises 13 residues. V lost 2 bases and J 4 bases, leaving 9 bases between the germline ends. Germline lookup yields CDR1 GTSNPN and CDR2 SVGIG (reference sequence). CDR3 coding DNA: TGTGCCTGGAGTTTAATAGCTTACAATGAGCAGTTCTTC. Its translation is CAWSLIAYNEQFF.